This T cell receptor beta chain was documented in a study of blood T cells in healthy people across ages. Notes on the study in general: Possibly, changes in expanded clonotypes were confounded because donor CMV status was unknown. Older individuals had lower TCR beta diversity per million T cells (the decline was roughly linear).

The V gene's germline CDR1 is MNHNS and CDR2 SASEGT. The CDR3 spans 14 residues. In this sample, this clonotype turned up a few times. Its antigen is not identified. A J-beta primer mix and a sample-barcoded 5' primer were used in a second PCR of about 7 to 12 cycles. One entry per CDR3 protein, called by TCRdb with MiXCR from the 5' RACE reads. The profile covers 790,000 or so distinct CDR3 sequences, with about 46% appearing a single time and about a sixth taken by the ten largest. The receptor's source is a man of 80 years or more in good health. The genes are TRBV6-1 and TRBJ2-1; maybe TRBD1 (5 bases). TRBJ2-7 matches the DNA end more closely, so the J call is doubtful. Sequenced sample: blood. The CDR3 sequence is CASSVAGSHNEQYF. The DNA of the CDR3 is TGTGCCAGCAGTGTGGCAGGGTCCCACAATGAGCAGTACTTC.